One T cell receptor (beta chain) is described in this entry. What it binds is not known. The source of the sample is a study of cytomegalovirus exposure and HLA in healthy donors. The study, taken as a whole, reports: Upon later analysis, TCR association rates were observed to vary by HLA locus, being highest for DRB1 and lowest for HLA-C. Most subjects had HLA-A and HLA-B alleles reportedly predicted accurately by TCR beta sequences.

The PCR ran on 60 Vbeta and 13 Jbeta primers. Measured with immunoSEQ multiplex PCR; TCRdb has only the in-frame clones, and not every one. This table has roughly 86,000 clones, roughly 80% appearing once. Trimming removed 0 bases from V and 4 bases from J, with 12 bases in between. The V gene's germline CDR1 is SNHLY and CDR2 FYNNEI. The length of the CDR3 is 15 residues. Sequencing was performed on PBMCs. The clonotype originates from a man in his fifties in good health and CMV-seropositive. The chain joins TRBV2 to TRBJ1-2, with D maybe TRBD1 (5 bases). The CDR3 loop is CASSEARQQFYGYTF. The CDR3 bases are TGTGCCAGCAGTGAAGCGAGACAGCAGTTCTATGGCTACACCTTC.